Below, 29 T cell receptor beta chains from the same sample are listed, as sequenced in a study of long-term antiretroviral therapy in people with HIV (dated by TCRdb to 2022 to 2024). The immunoSEQ hsTCRB v3.0 assay was used at survey level resolution to sequence the TRB variable region. TCRdb mirrors the immuneACCESS table, restricted to in-frame sequences. Some clones are absent from its copies; in checked studies, under half trace to an unresolved V gene, and the reason for the others is unknown. The table for this sample lists some 35,000 clones; roughly 87% of them were counted only once. About 6.5% of the sample is held by the ten biggest clonotypes. The sample here was unsorted PBMCs, taken 0.6 years after starting antiretroviral therapy. All receptors derive from a man aged 18 to 35 with HIV.

This chain joins TRBV6-5 and TRBJ1-3, with a possible D match to TRBD1 (5 bases). Germline loops: CDR1 MNHEY, CDR2 SVGAGI. The CDR3 extends over 14 amino acids. V lost 3 bases and J lost 2, with 8 bases in between. The CDR3 region is CASSYSGPGNTIYF. In DNA form, the CDR3 reads TGTGCCAGCAGTTATTCAGGGCCTGGAAACACCATATATTTT.

The chain carries TRBV7-9 and TRBJ1-1, with TRBD1 matching over 8 bases. CDR1 and CDR2 (germline): SEHNR, FQNEAQ (reference sequence). After removal of 2 bases from V and 1 base from J, the junction contained 15 bases not matched to a gene. The CDR3 is 19 residues long. CDR3 DNA: TGTGCCAGCAGCTTATCAGGGGGACAGGTAATTTGGGGGAACACTGAAGCTTTCTTT. Protein: CASSLSGGQVIWGNTEAFF.

The V and J genes are TRBV30 and TRBJ2-2; D may match TRBD1 or TRBD2 (5 bases each). CDR1 is GTSNPN, CDR2 SVGIG, per germline (reference sequence). V gave up 5 bases and J gave up 0 bases, with 13 bases separating them. This CDR3 is 15 amino acids long. This chain's CDR3 is CAWATGGSNTGELFF. Here the CDR3 DNA reads TGTGCCTGGGCAACAGGAGGCTCGAACACCGGGGAGCTGTTTTTT.

The chain recombines TRBV6-6 with TRBJ2-7, with 9 bases fitting TRBD1. The J segment lost 4 bases and the V segment lost 7 bases, leaving 11 bases of the junction unmatched. The CDR3 loop spans 15 amino acids. Germline V lookup: CDR1 MNHNY, CDR2 SVGAGI (reference sequence). CDR3: CASTPGQGGNYEQYF. CDR3 in DNA: TGTGCCAGCACCCCGGGACAGGGAGGGAATTACGAGCAGTACTTC.

This clone was seen once. V usage is TRBV9 and J usage is TRBJ1-3; TRBD1 aligns across 9 bases. The CDR3 spans 16 residues. Germline CDR1 SGDLS, CDR2 YYNGEE. V gave up 0 bases and J gave up 5 bases; unmatched junction bases: 6. CDR3 nucleotides: TGTGCCAGCAGCGTAGGGGGACAGGGTAATAGAAACACCATATATTTT. It yields the protein CASSVGGQGNRNTIYF.

The gene calls are TRBV6-6 and TRBJ2-1; D could derive from TRBD1 or TRBD2 (6 bases each). Germline lookup yields CDR1 MNHNY and CDR2 SVGAGI (reference sequence). Trimming took off 0 bases at V and 7 bases at J, with 16 bases between the two ends. The CDR3 covers 16 residues. CDR3 residues: CASSYSIGGGGNEQFF. The CDR3 DNA sequence: TGTGCCAGCAGTTACTCGATAGGGGGAGGCGGGAATGAGCAGTTCTTC.

V and J are TRBV7-9 and TRBJ2-1; possibly TRBD2 for D (6 bases). The CDR3 extends over 14 amino acids. The V end lost 9 bases, the J end lost 6 bases, and 18 bases lay between the germline ends. Germline V gives CDR1 SEHNR, CDR2 FQNEAQ (reference sequence). CDR3: CASRALAESNEQFF. CDR3 coding DNA: TGTGCCAGTAGAGCCTTAGCGGAATCCAATGAGCAGTTCTTC.

The chain has TRBV19 and TRBJ1-1, with 8 bases lining up with TRBD1. The CDR3 loop spans 19 amino acids. V shed 9 bases, J shed 1 base, and the junction held 22 bases outside the gene matches. Germline V gene data show CDR1 as LNHDA and CDR2 as SQIVND (reference sequence). CDR3 in DNA: TGTGCCAGCACCCAGGGGGCTGTAGGGTATTCATTGAGGAACACTGAAGCTTTCTTT. It is translated as CASTQGAVGYSLRNTEAFF.

This chain joins TRBV6-5 and TRBJ2-7; tentatively, D is TRBD1 or TRBD2 (5 bases each). Germline assignment: CDR1 MNHEY and CDR2 SVGAGI. This CDR3 has 13 amino acids. Trimming left V 5 bases short and J 2 bases short, with 10 bases between. The CDR3 reads CASSRDRAYEQYF. The DNA of the CDR3 is TGTGCCAGCAGTCGGGACCGAGCCTACGAGCAGTACTTC.

V usage is TRBV5-5 and J usage is TRBJ2-2; 11 bases align to TRBD1. The CDR3 consists of 14 residues. With V trimmed by 4 bases and J by 6 bases, 2 bases remained unmatched. Germline loops: CDR1 SGHKS, CDR2 YYEKEE (reference sequence). The CDR3 DNA reads as TGTGCCAGCAGCGCGGGACAGGGGGCCGGGGAGCTGTTTTTT. Its translation: CASSAGQGAGELFF.

J is TRBJ1-1 and V is TRBV7-9; D remains ambiguous. Germline CDR1 reads SEHNR; CDR2 reads FQNEAQ (reference sequence). The CDR3 has 14 amino acids. V was trimmed by 1 base and J by 4 bases, leaving 10 bases between them. This CDR3 reads CASSLGNLITEAFF. As DNA, the CDR3 is TGTGCCAGCAGCTTAGGAAATTTGATCACTGAAGCTTTCTTT.

The J gene is TRBJ1-5, the V gene TRBV5-6; D is unresolved. The V gene lost 0 bases and the J gene lost 4 bases, with 11 bases spanning the gap. The germline V gene encodes CDR1 SGHDT and CDR2 YYEEEE. The length of the CDR3 is 15 residues. The CDR3: CASSLGTPGNQPQHF. For the CDR3, the DNA is TGTGCCAGCAGCTTGGGCACCCCTGGGAATCAGCCCCAGCATTTT.

This clone rates as medium-sized. The rearrangement joins TRBV5-4 to TRBJ2-5; TRBD2 might be the D (6 bases). The CDR3 totals 15 residues. Trimming left V 5 bases short and J 2 bases short, with 16 bases between. The germline CDR1 and CDR2 sequences are SGHNT and YYREEE (reference sequence). The CDR3 reads CASSGTGAAQETQYF. For the CDR3, the DNA is TGTGCCAGCAGTGGTACGGGAGCGGCACAAGAGACCCAGTACTTC.

A single count supports this clone. The genes are TRBV7-2 and TRBJ2-7, with 12 bases matching TRBD2. Germline V lookup: CDR1 SGHTA, CDR2 FQGNSA. J gave up 4 bases and V 5 bases, and 18 bases lay outside the gene matches. The CDR3 runs 19 residues. CDR3 sequence: CASSPRLAGAGRTRYEQYF. CDR3 nucleotide sequence: TGTGCCAGCAGCCCTAGACTAGCGGGAGCCGGTAGGACTAGGTACGAGCAGTACTTC.

This clone showed up just a few times. The chain employs TRBV27 and TRBJ2-7; 12 bases are a match to TRBD2. The CDR3 has 17 amino acids. The germline V gene encodes CDR1 MNHEY and CDR2 SMNVEV (reference sequence). The trim removed 3 bases at V and 2 bases at J, leaving 8 bases unmatched. CDR3 loop: CASSFLLAGGGPYEQYF. The CDR3 coding sequence is TGTGCCAGCAGTTTCTTGCTAGCGGGAGGGGGTCCCTACGAGCAGTACTTC.

The chain is built from TRBV11-2 and TRBJ2-2, with D perhaps given as TRBD1 or TRBD2 (5 bases each). Germline CDR1 reads SGHAT; CDR2 reads FQNNGV. The V end was cut by 4 bases, the J end by 5 bases, with 20 bases between. This CDR3 is 17 amino acids long. The DNA of the CDR3 is TGTGCCAGCAGCTGGTCCCGGGACGCTACAAGGACCGGGGAGCTGTTTTTT. Translated, it gives CASSWSRDATRTGELFF.

V gene TRBV28 combines with J gene TRBJ2-7; 7 bases are shared with TRBD2. The CDR3 covers 18 residues. Germline CDR1 reads MDHEN; CDR2 reads SYDVKM. The V and J ends lost 2 bases and 3 bases, in that order; junction bases with no gene match: 16. The CDR3 region has the DNA TGTGCCAGCAGTTTACGTGCCAGCTTGATCGCGGGAGTCTACGAGCAGTACTTC. Its translation is CASSLRASLIAGVYEQYF.

The chain is built from TRBV29-1 and TRBJ1-6, with unresolved D. Germline V lookup: CDR1 SQVTM, CDR2 ANQGSEA. This CDR3 is 11 amino acids long. V lost 1 base to trimming and J lost 16 bases, with 11 bases between them. CDR3 residues: CSVEGPDPLHF. In DNA form, the CDR3 reads TGCAGCGTTGAAGGACCGGACCCACTCCACTTT.

The gene calls are TRBV30 and TRBJ1-5; D ambiguous. Deletions cut 0 bases from V and 2 bases from J, with 8 bases between. This CDR3 region has 14 residues. CDR1 and CDR2 from the germline V gene are GTSNPN and SVGIG (reference sequence). For the CDR3, the DNA is TGTGCCTGGAGTGTACGAGGAGGCAATCAGCCCCAGCATTTT. This gives the protein CAWSVRGGNQPQHF.

Only one count was recorded for this clone. This chain connects TRBV27 to TRBJ2-3, with TRBD2 matching 11 bases. J gave up 4 bases and V 6 bases, and 6 bases lay outside the gene matches. Per germline, CDR1 MNHEY and CDR2 SMNVEV (reference sequence). There are 15 residues in the CDR3. The CDR3 coding sequence is TGTGCCAGCAGGGCTAGCGGGAGGATCTCAGATACGCAGTATTTT. Translation gives CASRASGRISDTQYF.

This clone showed up just once. The rearrangement links TRBV5-1 to TRBJ1-1, with 7 positions matching TRBD1. CDR1 and CDR2 (germline): SGHRS, YFSETQ. V was clipped by 0 bases and J by 0 bases; unmatched bases: 2. This CDR3 is built from 15 residues. The CDR3: CASSLDGQVNTEAFF. DNA for the CDR3: TGCGCCAGCAGCTTGGATGGACAGGTGAACACTGAAGCTTTCTTT.

In this sample, this clone turned up a few times. The chain couples TRBV28 to TRBJ1-5; D is unclear. In germline, CDR1 is MDHEN, CDR2 SYDVKM. The CDR3 runs 14 residues. Trimming removed 7 bases at V and 0 bases at J, with 10 bases between. Here the CDR3 reads CASNSALSNQPQHF. CDR3 coding DNA: TGTGCCAGCAACTCGGCTCTTAGCAATCAGCCCCAGCATTTT.

This clone came up once. V is TRBV5-1 and J is TRBJ2-7; D is undetermined. The CDR3 totals 14 residues. The V end was cut by 0 bases, the J end by 3 bases, with 10 bases between. The germline gives CDR1 SGHRS, CDR2 YFSETQ. The CDR3 protein is CASSLEWQSYEQYF. The CDR3 DNA reads as TGCGCCAGCAGCTTGGAATGGCAGAGCTACGAGCAGTACTTC.

V is TRBV19 and J is TRBJ2-5, with 7 bases lining up with TRBD1. After removal of 4 bases from V and 4 bases from J, the junction contained 6 bases not matched to a gene. Germline V gene data show CDR1 as LNHDA and CDR2 as SQIVND (reference sequence). This CDR3 spans 14 amino acids. CDR3 in amino acids: CASSTGDRGETQYF. CDR3 sequence (DNA): TGTGCCAGTAGTACCGGGGACAGAGGAGAGACCCAGTACTTC.

The chain combines TRBV27 with TRBJ1-4; 7 bases align to TRBD1. CDR3 size: 17 residues. Germline CDR1 is MNHEY and CDR2 is SMNVEV (reference sequence). Trimming at V came to 5 bases and at J to 0 bases, leaving 9 bases not matched to a gene. The CDR3 DNA is TGTGCCAGCAGTCAGAGGGGGCCATTCGCAACTAATGAAAAACTGTTTTTT. Translated: CASSQRGPFATNEKLFF.

The chain combines TRBV7-8 with TRBJ2-7; TRBD2 matches 14 bases. The germline V gene encodes CDR1 SGHVS and CDR2 FQNEAQ. CDR3 length: 18 residues. The junction had 9 bases not matched to a gene; V was cut back by 5 bases and J by 0 bases. CDR3 in amino acids: CASSPGLAGVPSSYEQYF. DNA for the CDR3: TGTGCCAGCAGCCCGGGACTAGCGGGAGTCCCCAGCTCCTACGAGCAGTACTTC. The entire variable domain, with the rest obtained from reference TRBV7-8 and TRBJ2-7, is as follows: GAGVSQSPRYKVAKRGQDVALRCDPISGHVSLFWYQQALGQGPEFLTYFQNEAQLDKSGLPSDRFFAERPEGSVSTLKIQRTQQEDSAVYLCASSPGLAGVPSSYEQYFGPGTRLTVT.

The chain links TRBV6-5 to TRBJ2-2; TRBD2 matches at 9 bases. This CDR3 is built from 13 residues. Trimming at V came to 7 bases and at J to 6 bases, leaving 3 bases not matched to a gene. CDR1 is MNHEY and CDR2 is SVGAGI in the germline V gene. The CDR3 loop is CASTSGTPGELFF. The CDR3 bases are TGTGCCAGCACTAGCGGGACACCCGGGGAGCTGTTTTTT.

The V and J genes are TRBV19 and TRBJ1-5; D gene ambiguous. In germline, CDR1 is LNHDA, CDR2 SQIVND (reference sequence). V was trimmed by 7 bases and J by 0 bases, leaving 13 bases between them. This CDR3 region has 15 residues. CDR3 amino acids: CASIQGHISNQPQHF. CDR3 coding DNA: TGTGCCAGTATCCAAGGGCACATTAGCAATCAGCCCCAGCATTTT.

This clone occurred a few times. The chain combines TRBV5-5 with TRBJ1-2; D is unclear. The V end was cut by 4 bases, the J end by 6 bases, with 10 bases between. The CDR3 is 12 residues long. Germline V lookup: CDR1 SGHKS, CDR2 YYEKEE (reference sequence). CDR3 sequence: CASSRSGNGYTF. Written as DNA, the CDR3 is TGTGCCAGCAGCCGGAGCGGTAATGGCTACACCTTC.